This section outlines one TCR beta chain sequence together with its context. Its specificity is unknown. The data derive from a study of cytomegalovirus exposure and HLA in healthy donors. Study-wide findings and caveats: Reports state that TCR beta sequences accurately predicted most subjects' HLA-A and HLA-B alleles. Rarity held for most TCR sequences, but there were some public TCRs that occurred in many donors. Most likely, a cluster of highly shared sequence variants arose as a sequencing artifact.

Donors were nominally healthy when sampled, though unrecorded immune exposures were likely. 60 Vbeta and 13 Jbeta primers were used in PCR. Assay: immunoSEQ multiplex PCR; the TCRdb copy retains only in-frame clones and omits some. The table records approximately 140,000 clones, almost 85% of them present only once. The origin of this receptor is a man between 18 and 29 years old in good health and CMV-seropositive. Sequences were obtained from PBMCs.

CDR3: CASSPTGQGGYEQYF. Here the CDR3 DNA reads TGTGCCAGCAGCCCGACGGGGCAGGGAGGGTACGAGCAGTACTTC. V is TRBV7-9 and J is TRBJ2-7; 7 bases agree with TRBD2. With 5 bases clipped from V and 4 bases from J, the junction kept 11 bases outside the gene matches. Germline V gene sequence: CDR1 SEHNR, CDR2 FQNEAQ (reference sequence). The CDR3 has 15 residues.